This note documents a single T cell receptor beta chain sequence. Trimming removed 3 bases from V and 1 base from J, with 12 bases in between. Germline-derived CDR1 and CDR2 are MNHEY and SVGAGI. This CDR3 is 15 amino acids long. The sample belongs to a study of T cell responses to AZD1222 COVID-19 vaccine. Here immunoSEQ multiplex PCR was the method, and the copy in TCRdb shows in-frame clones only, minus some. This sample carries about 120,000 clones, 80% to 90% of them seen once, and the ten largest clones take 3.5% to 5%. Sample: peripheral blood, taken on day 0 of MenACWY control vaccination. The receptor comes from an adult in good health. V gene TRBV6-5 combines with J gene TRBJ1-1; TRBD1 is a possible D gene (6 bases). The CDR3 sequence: CASSYRDTTNTEAFF. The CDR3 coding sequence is TGTGCCAGCAGTTATCGGGACACCACGAACACTGAAGCTTTCTTT.